The rows below give T cell receptor beta chains drawn from one sample of a study of blood T cell repertoires in COVID-19. Here immunoSEQ multiplex PCR was the method, and the copy in TCRdb shows in-frame clones only, minus some. The sample carries under 300,000 clones, about 85% recorded once. The sequenced sample consisted of PBMCs or T cells enriched from blood (not recorded which). These receptors all come from a woman aged 25-40 years with acute COVID-19. CDR3s include the opening cysteine and the closing phenylalanine or tryptophan. D genes are given only for firm matches. Part of the rows lack a size; the others show once, few, many or a class for expanded clones.

j_gene: TRBJ2-2
d_gene: -
abundance: -
v_gene: TRBV3-1/TRBV3-2
CDR3nt: TGTGCCAGCAGCCAAGCACTAAACACCGGGGAGCTGTTTTTT
CDR3aa: CASSQALNTGELFF

j_gene: TRBJ2-7
d_gene: TRBD1
abundance: -
v_gene: TRBV7-8
CDR3nt: TGTGCCAGCAGCCGAGGGACAGGGACGAGCTCCTACGAGCAGTACTTC
CDR3aa: CASSRGTGTSSYEQYF

j_gene: TRBJ1-4
d_gene: -
abundance: few
v_gene: TRBV5-1
CDR3nt: TGCGCCAGCAGCTTGGCTGCAACTAATGAAAAACTGTTTTTT
CDR3aa: CASSLAATNEKLFF

j_gene: TRBJ2-2
d_gene: -
abundance: -
v_gene: TRBV7-3
CDR3nt: TGTGCCAGCAGCTCTTCAGGGCCCGGGGAGCTGTTTTTT
CDR3aa: CASSSSGPGELFF

j_gene: TRBJ1-1
d_gene: TRBD1
abundance: -
v_gene: TRBV19
CDR3nt: TGTGCCAGTAGTGCCCGGGACAGGTCACTCACTGAAGCTTTCTTT
CDR3aa: CASSARDRSLTEAFF

j_gene: TRBJ1-2
d_gene: -
abundance: -
v_gene: TRBV6-5
CDR3nt: TGTGCCACCAGGGCGCGGGGCTACACCTTC
CDR3aa: CATRARGYTF

j_gene: TRBJ1-4
d_gene: TRBD1
abundance: -
v_gene: TRBV6-5
CDR3nt: TGTGCCAGCAGGGATCCACAGGGGAATAATGAAAAACTGTTTTTT
CDR3aa: CASRDPQGNNEKLFF

j_gene: TRBJ1-2
d_gene: -
abundance: -
v_gene: TRBV10-3
CDR3nt: TGTGCCATCAGTGAAAAGTCGAGGGTCTATGGCTACACCTTC
CDR3aa: CAISEKSRVYGYTF

j_gene: TRBJ2-5
d_gene: TRBD1
abundance: -
v_gene: TRBV2
CDR3nt: TGTGCCAGCAGTGATAGTGGGACAGGGAGAGATCCCCAGTACTTC
CDR3aa: CASSDSGTGRDPQYF

j_gene: TRBJ1-1
d_gene: -
abundance: -
v_gene: TRBV6-5
CDR3nt: TGTGCCAGCAGTAATAAGGGAGGCCCGAACACTGAAGCTTTCTTT
CDR3aa: CASSNKGGPNTEAFF

j_gene: TRBJ2-7
d_gene: TRBD2
abundance: -
v_gene: TRBV4-3
CDR3nt: TGCGCCAGCAGCCACGGGACTAGCGGGAGGGGATACGAGCAGTACTTC
CDR3aa: CASSHGTSGRGYEQYF

j_gene: TRBJ2-1
d_gene: TRBD1
abundance: -
v_gene: TRBV30
CDR3nt: TGTGCCTGGAGCTCGGGACAGCTGTCAAAGTTCTTC
CDR3aa: CAWSSGQLSKFF

j_gene: TRBJ1-6
d_gene: TRBD1
abundance: -
v_gene: TRBV15
CDR3nt: TGTGCCACCAGCAGTAAACAGGGGGATAATTCACCCCTCCACTTT
CDR3aa: CATSSKQGDNSPLHF

j_gene: TRBJ2-3
d_gene: -
abundance: -
v_gene: TRBV28
CDR3nt: TGTGCCAGCAACAGTATAGGGGGGGCGCGTTCAGATACGCAGTATTTT
CDR3aa: CASNSIGGARSDTQYF

j_gene: TRBJ2-2
d_gene: TRBD2
abundance: -
v_gene: TRBV15
CDR3nt: TGTGCCACCAGCAGAGACTCGTCCATTGGACTAGCGGGAGGAGACACCGGGGAGCTGTTTTTT
CDR3aa: CATSRDSSIGLAGGDTGELFF

j_gene: TRBJ2-1
d_gene: -
abundance: -
v_gene: TRBV2
CDR3nt: TGTGCCAGCAGCCCGGACGGACTGAACAATGAGCAGTTCTTC
CDR3aa: CASSPDGLNNEQFF

j_gene: TRBJ2-4
d_gene: TRBD2
abundance: -
v_gene: TRBV4-3
CDR3nt: TGCGCCAGCAGCCAAGAACCGGCGGGAGGGCCGGGGAACATTCAGTACTTC
CDR3aa: CASSQEPAGGPGNIQYF